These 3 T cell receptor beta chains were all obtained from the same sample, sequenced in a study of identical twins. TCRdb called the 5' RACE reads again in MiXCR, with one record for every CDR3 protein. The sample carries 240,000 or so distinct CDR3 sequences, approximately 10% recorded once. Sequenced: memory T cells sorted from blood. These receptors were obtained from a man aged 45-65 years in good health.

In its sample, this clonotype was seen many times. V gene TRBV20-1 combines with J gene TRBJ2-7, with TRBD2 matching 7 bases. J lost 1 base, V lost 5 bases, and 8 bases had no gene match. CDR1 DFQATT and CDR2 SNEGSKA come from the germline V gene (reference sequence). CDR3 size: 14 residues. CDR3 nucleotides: TGCAGTGCTGCCCTCTGGCGGGGGTCCTACGAGCAGTACTTC. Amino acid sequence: CSAALWRGSYEQYF.

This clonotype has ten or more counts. The DNA of the CDR3 is TGTGCTAGTGGTTTGGTCGGCGGTCTAAATGAGCAGTTCTTC. This encodes CASGLVGGLNEQFF. The chain combines TRBV12-5 with TRBJ2-1; D gene uncertain. The germline V and J ends were trimmed by 0 bases and 7 bases, with 10 bases remaining between them. Germline V gene lookup returns CDR1 LGHNT and CDR2 FRNRAP. The CDR3 extends over 14 amino acids.

The CDR3 nucleotides are TGTGCCAGCAGCCAAGATGTTGGAGGGGTTTTAGGGCTCGAGCAGTACTTC. It encodes CASSQDVGGVLGLEQYF. The chain is built from TRBV3-1 and TRBJ2-7; D is perhaps TRBD2 (6 bases). The CDR3 totals 17 residues. Germline V CDR1 and CDR2: LGHDT, YNNKEL (reference sequence). The V and J ends lost 0 bases and 6 bases respectively, with 21 bases between them.